This T cell receptor beta chain was sequenced in a study of blood T cell repertoires in COVID-19. TCRdb's table, derived via immunoSEQ multiplex PCR, lists solely in-frame clones and lacks some. The sample carries over 250,000 clones, around 90% recorded once. V lost 3 bases and J lost 4, with 12 bases in between. The CDR3 has 14 residues. Germline V lookup: CDR1 MNHEY, CDR2 SMNVEV (reference sequence). The rearrangement uses TRBV27 and TRBJ1-1; D perhaps matches TRBD1 (5 bases). Sequenced sample: PBMCs or T cells enriched from blood (not recorded which). The sequence was collected from a woman aged 30 to 39 who had recovered from COVID-19. The CDR3 here is CASSFGGAPTEAFF. CDR3 nucleotides: TGTGCCAGCAGTTTTGGAGGGGCACCCACTGAAGCTTTCTTT.